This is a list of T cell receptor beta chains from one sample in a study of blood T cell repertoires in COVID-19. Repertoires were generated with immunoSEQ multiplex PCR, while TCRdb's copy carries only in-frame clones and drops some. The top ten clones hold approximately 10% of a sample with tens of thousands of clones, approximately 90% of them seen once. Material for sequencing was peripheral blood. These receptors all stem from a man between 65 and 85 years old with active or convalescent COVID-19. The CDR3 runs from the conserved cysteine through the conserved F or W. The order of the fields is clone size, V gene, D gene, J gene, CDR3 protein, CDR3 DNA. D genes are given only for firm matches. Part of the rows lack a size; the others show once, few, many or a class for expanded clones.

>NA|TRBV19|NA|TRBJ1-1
CASSIPGRSTEAFF
TGTGCCAGTAGTATCCCAGGTCGAAGCACTGAAGCTTTCTTT
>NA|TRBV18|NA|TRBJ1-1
CASSPHQDTEAFF
TGTGCCAGCTCACCTCACCAGGACACTGAAGCTTTCTTT
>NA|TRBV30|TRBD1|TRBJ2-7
CAWNTGTDPYEQYF
TGTGCCTGGAACACCGGGACAGATCCCTACGAGCAGTACTTC
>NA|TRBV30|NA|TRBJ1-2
CAWSVVGITTSGYTF
TGTGCCTGGAGTGTAGTGGGCATAACGACGAGTGGCTACACCTTC
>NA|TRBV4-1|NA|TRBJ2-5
CASSPEGRPTLRTQYF
TGCGCCAGCAGCCCAGAAGGCAGGCCGACCTTACGGACCCAGTACTTC
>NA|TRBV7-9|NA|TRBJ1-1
CASSPQRDTEAFF
TGTGCCAGCAGCCCCCAGCGGGACACTGAAGCTTTCTTT
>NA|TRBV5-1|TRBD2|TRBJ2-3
CASSLDPSGRATDTQYF
TGCGCCAGCAGCTTGGATCCTAGCGGGAGGGCGACAGATACGCAGTATTTT
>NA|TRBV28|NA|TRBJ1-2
CASSLPGGGPLYGYTF
TGTGCCAGCAGTTTGCCCGGAGGAGGGCCGCTATATGGCTACACCTTC
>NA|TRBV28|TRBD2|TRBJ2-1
CASSLSSVGTSGRGEQFF
TGTGCCAGCAGTTTATCCTCGGTTGGGACTAGCGGGAGGGGTGAGCAGTTCTTC
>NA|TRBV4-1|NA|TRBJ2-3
CASSPTVTDTQYF
TGCGCCAGCAGCCCGACAGTGACTGATACGCAGTATTTT
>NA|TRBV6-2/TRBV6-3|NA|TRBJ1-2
CASSARNEGYTF
TGTGCCAGCAGTGCTCGAAACGAGGGCTACACCTTC
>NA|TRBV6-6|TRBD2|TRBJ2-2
CASSNLRTSATGELFF
TGTGCCAGCAGTAACTTAAGGACTAGCGCCACCGGGGAGCTGTTTTTT
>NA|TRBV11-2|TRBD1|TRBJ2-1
CASSLRGQGPGEQFF
TGTGCCAGCAGCTTAAGGGGACAGGGGCCCGGTGAGCAGTTCTTC
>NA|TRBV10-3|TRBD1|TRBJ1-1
CATQTGANTEAFF
TGTGCCACCCAGACAGGGGCCAACACTGAAGCTTTCTTT
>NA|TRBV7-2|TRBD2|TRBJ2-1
CASSRSPRTSSGNEQFF
TGTGCCAGCAGCCGGAGTCCTCGGACTAGTAGTGGAAATGAGCAGTTCTTC
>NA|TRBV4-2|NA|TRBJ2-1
CASSLGPGTQNEQFF
TGTGCCAGCAGCCTCGGACCCGGGACTCAGAATGAGCAGTTCTTC
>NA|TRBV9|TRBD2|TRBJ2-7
CASSVAGGLTYEQYF
TGTGCCAGCAGCGTAGCGGGAGGCCTCACCTACGAGCAGTACTTC
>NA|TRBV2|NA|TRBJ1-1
CASSGEGFSTEAFF
TGTGCCAGCAGTGGCGAGGGTTTTAGCACTGAAGCTTTCTTT
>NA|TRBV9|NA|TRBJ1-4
CASSVAGETNEKLFF
TGTGCCAGCAGCGTAGCGGGGGAAACTAATGAAAAACTGTTTTTT
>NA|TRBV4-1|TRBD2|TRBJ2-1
CASSRGLANSYNEQFF
TGCGCCAGCAGCCGAGGACTAGCGAACTCCTACAATGAGCAGTTCTTC
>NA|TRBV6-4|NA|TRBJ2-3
CASSAFRGSNTDTQYF
TGTGCCAGCAGCGCCTTCAGGGGAAGCAACACAGATACGCAGTATTTT
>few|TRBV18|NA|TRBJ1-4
CASSPGFGANEKLFF
TGTGCCAGCTCACCAGGCTTCGGGGCTAATGAAAAACTGTTTTTT
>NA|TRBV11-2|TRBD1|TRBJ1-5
CASSSDRASRQPQHF
TGTGCCAGCAGCTCCGACAGGGCTTCACGTCAGCCCCAGCATTTT
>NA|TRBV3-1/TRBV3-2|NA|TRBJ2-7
CASSQDDRGEQYF
TGTGCCAGCAGCCAAGATGATAGGGGCGAGCAGTACTTC
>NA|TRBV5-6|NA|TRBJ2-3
CASSLASGDTQYF
TGTGCCAGCAGCTTGGCTAGTGGGGATACGCAGTATTTT
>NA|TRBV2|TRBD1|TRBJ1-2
CASSEQLDRSYGYTF
TGTGCCAGCAGTGAACAGCTGGACAGGTCCTATGGCTACACCTTC
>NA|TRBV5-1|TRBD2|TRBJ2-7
CASSQGLVSYEQYF
TGCGCCAGCAGCCAGGGACTAGTTTCCTACGAGCAGTACTTC